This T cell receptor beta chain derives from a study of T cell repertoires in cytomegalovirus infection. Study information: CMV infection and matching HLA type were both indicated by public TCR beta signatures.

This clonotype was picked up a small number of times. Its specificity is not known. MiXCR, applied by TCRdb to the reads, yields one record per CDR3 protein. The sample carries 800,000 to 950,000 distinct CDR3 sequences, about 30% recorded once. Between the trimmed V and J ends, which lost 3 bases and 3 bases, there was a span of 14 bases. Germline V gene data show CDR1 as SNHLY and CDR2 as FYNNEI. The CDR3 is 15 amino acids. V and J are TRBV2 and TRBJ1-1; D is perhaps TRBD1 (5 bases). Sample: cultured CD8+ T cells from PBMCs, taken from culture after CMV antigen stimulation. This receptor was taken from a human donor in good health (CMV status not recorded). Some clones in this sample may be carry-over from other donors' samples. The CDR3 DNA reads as TGTGCCAGCAGTGATTCTAAAGGGGTCTACACTGAAGCTTTCTTT. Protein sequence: CASSDSKGVYTEAFF.